Reported below is one TCR beta chain. Antigen specificity is unknown. This record belongs to a study of radiotherapy plus CTLA-4 blockade in lung cancer. Overall study findings and caveats: Tumor-derived TCR clones expanded in blood after radiotherapy plus ipilimumab.

Germline values: CDR1 SGDLS, CDR2 YYNGEE. CDR3 size: 14 residues. After removal of 4 bases from V and 4 bases from J, the junction contained 6 bases not matched to a gene. Those patients who had chemo-refractory metastatic non-small-cell lung cancer were given focal radiation along with CTLA-4 blockade through ipilimumab. Clones were read by immunoSEQ multiplex PCR, and TCRdb kept only the in-frame ones, dropping some. The data contain 65,000 to 90,000 clones, approximately 86% of them seen just once; the ten biggest clones take up over 0.85%. Sequencing used peripheral blood, obtained from a patient treated with radiotherapy plus ipilimumab. The TCR originated in a human donor with non-small cell lung cancer who had stable disease on radiotherapy plus ipilimumab. This chain connects TRBV9 to TRBJ1-1, with 8 bases lining up with TRBD1. CDR3 residues: CASSPGQGATEAFF. The CDR3 coding sequence is TGTGCCAGCAGCCCAGGACAGGGAGCCACTGAAGCTTTCTTT. The whole variable domain, filled in from reference TRBV9 and TRBJ1-1, reads DSGVTQTPKHLITATGQRVTLRCSPRSGDLSVYWYQQSLDQGLQFLIQYYNGEERAKGNILERFSAQQFPDLHSELNLSSLELGDSALYFCASSPGQGATEAFFGQGTRLTVV.